This T cell receptor beta chain stems from a study of blood T cell repertoires in COVID-19. The repertoire was sequenced with immunoSEQ multiplex PCR; TCRdb's copy has only in-frame clones and lacks some. The profile shows over 45,000 clones, approximately 85% of them singletons. The germline gives CDR1 LNHDA, CDR2 SQIVND (reference sequence). V dropped 6 bases and J dropped 4; count of bases not matched to a gene: 11. The CDR3 totals 16 residues. This clone turned up a few times. This receptor was identified in a human donor in a cohort sampled during active COVID-19. The gene calls are TRBV19 and TRBJ1-3, with 8 bases matching TRBD1. Material: peripheral blood. CDR3 in DNA: TGTGCCAGTAGGGCCCTCCCAGGGGGCGAAGGAAACACCATATATTTT. Protein sequence: CASRALPGGEGNTIYF.